This T cell receptor beta chain was retrieved from a study of glioma-infiltrating T cells after dendritic cell vaccination. Using immunoSEQ multiplex PCR, the repertoire was profiled, and TCRdb retains in-frame clones only, with some absent. The data contain about 64,000 clones, approximately 78% of them singletons. This TCR was sampled from a human donor with glioblastoma. Sequenced here: blood, sampled before dendritic cell vaccination.

The CDR3 reads CASSPTGGGGHEQYF. As DNA, the CDR3 is TGTGCCAGCTCACCAACGGGAGGGGGGGGCCACGAGCAGTACTTC. This chain uses TRBV18 with TRBJ2-7, with 8 bases matching TRBD2. This CDR3 region has 15 residues. CDR1 and CDR2 (germline): KGHSH, LQKENI. With 2 bases clipped from V and 5 bases from J, the junction kept 8 bases outside the gene matches.